This section outlines one T cell receptor beta chain sequence together with its context. Its antigen remains unidentified. This entry belongs to a study of vaccination and CD4 T cells after COVID-19. The overall study: With a range of 35 to 161, the median interval from diagnosis to drawing post-COVID samples was around 93 days. Study results and limitations: Spike mono-reactive clones accounted for 304 of the 307 vaccine-specific clones found in convalescent patients.

The CDR3 has 14 residues. CDR1 SNHLY and CDR2 FYNNEI come from the germline V gene. The germline V and J ends were trimmed by 8 bases and 6 bases, with 14 bases remaining between them. At the Johns Hopkins FTIC core, DNA taken from cultured CD4+ T cells was sequenced by way of the Oncomine TCR Beta short-read assay. Each CDR3 protein is one row after TCRdb ran MiXCR on the PCR reads. The sample lists 9,500 to 10,000 distinct CDR3 sequences; 40% to 65% were seen once. Treatment in this sample: approximately 11-day PBMC culture with coronavirus spike peptide pools or control peptides (ViraFEST assay). TCRs were sequenced by ViraFEST after antigen-specific T cells had been expanded with peptide pools.

Sequencing input: CD4+ T cells from blood, cultured in vitro. V and J are TRBV2 and TRBJ1-6; the D gene is possibly TRBD1 (5 bases). The TCR originated in a human donor who had recovered from COVID-19. The CDR3 bases are TGTGCCAGCTCGGGGGGAAGGGTTAATTCACCCCTCCACTTT. The encoded protein is CASSGGRVNSPLHF.